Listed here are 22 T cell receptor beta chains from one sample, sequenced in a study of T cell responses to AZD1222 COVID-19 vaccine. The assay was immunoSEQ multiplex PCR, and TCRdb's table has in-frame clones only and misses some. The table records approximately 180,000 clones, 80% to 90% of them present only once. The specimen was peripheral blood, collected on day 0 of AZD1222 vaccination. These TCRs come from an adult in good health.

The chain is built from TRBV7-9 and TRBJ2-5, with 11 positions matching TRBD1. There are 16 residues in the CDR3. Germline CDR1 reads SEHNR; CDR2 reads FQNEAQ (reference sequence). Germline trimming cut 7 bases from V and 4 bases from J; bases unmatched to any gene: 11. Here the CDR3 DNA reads TGTGCCAGCACCCCTGGGGACAGGGGGTTTCTAGAGACCCAGTACTTC. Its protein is CASTPGDRGFLETQYF.

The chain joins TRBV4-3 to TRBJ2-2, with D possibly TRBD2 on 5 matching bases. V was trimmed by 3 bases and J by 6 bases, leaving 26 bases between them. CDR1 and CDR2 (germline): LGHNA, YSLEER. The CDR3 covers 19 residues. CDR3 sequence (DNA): TGCGCCAGCAGCCAGCCAGCCGCGGGTATTGAGCGCCCACCCGGGGAGCTGTTTTTT. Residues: CASSQPAAGIERPPGELFF.

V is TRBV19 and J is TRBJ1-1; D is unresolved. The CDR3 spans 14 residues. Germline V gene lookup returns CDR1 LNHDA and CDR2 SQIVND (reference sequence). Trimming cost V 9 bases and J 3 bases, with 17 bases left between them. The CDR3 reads CASQPILRDTEAFF. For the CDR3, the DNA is TGTGCCAGCCAACCCATCCTCCGGGACACTGAAGCTTTCTTT.

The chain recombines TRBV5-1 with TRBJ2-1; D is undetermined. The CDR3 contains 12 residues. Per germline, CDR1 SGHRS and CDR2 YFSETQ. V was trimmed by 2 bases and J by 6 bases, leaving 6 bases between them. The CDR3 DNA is TGCGCCAGCAGCTTACTACCCAATGAGCAGTTCTTC. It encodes CASSLLPNEQFF.

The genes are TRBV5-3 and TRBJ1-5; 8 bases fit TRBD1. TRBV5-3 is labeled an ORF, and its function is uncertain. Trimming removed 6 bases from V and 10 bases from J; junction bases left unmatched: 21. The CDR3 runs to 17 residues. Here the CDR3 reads CARTHSGTGGNLGPQHF. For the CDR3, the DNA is TGTGCCAGAACTCATTCCGGGACAGGAGGGAATTTGGGTCCCCAGCATTTT.

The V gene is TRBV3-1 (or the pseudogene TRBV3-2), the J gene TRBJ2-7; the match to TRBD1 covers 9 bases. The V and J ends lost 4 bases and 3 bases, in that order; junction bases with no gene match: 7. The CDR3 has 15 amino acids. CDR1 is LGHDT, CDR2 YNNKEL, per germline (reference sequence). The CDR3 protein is CASSPGTGHNYEQYF. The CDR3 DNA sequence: TGTGCCAGCAGCCCCGGGACAGGGCACAACTACGAGCAGTACTTC.

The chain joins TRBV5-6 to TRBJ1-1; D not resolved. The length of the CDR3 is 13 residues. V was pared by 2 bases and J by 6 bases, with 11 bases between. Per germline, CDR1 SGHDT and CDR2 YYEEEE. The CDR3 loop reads CASSLTWTSEAFF. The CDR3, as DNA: TGTGCCAGCAGCTTAACCTGGACCTCTGAAGCTTTCTTT.

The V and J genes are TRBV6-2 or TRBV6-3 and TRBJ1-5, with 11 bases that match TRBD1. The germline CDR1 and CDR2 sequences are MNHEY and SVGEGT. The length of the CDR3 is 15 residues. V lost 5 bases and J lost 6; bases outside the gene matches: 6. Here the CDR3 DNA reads TGTGCCAGCAGTACGGACAGGGGGCAGGTTCAGCCCCAGCATTTT. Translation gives CASSTDRGQVQPQHF.

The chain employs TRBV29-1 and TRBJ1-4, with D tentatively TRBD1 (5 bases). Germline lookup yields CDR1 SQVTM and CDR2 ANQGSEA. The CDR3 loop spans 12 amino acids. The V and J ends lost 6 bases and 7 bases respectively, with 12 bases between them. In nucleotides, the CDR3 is TGCAGCGTGCAGGGCTACGGTGAAAAACTGTTTTTT. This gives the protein CSVQGYGEKLFF.

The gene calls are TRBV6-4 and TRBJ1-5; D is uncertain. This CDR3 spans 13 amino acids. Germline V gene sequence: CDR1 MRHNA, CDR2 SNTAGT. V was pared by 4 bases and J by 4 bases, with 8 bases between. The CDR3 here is CASSVGGNQPQHF. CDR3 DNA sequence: TGTGCCAGCAGTGTTGGAGGGAATCAGCCCCAGCATTTT.

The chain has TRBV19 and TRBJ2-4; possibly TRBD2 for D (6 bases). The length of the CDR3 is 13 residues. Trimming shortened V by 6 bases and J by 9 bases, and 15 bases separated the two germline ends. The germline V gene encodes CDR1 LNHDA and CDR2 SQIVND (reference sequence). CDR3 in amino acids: CASSVGRRGIQYF. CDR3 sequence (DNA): TGTGCCAGTAGCGTGGGCAGGCGGGGCATTCAGTACTTC.

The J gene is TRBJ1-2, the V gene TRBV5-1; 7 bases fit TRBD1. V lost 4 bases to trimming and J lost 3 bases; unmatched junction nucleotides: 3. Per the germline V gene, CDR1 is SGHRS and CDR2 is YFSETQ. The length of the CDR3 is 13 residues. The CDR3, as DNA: TGCGCCAGCAGCGTAGACAGGGACTATGGCTACACCTTC. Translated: CASSVDRDYGYTF.

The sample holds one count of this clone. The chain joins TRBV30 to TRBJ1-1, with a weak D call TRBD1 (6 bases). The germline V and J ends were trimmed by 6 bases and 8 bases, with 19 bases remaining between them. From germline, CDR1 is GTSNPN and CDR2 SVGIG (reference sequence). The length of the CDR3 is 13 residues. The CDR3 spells CACSGARVEEAFF. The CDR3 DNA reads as TGTGCCTGCTCAGGGGCCCGAGTCGAAGAAGCTTTCTTT.

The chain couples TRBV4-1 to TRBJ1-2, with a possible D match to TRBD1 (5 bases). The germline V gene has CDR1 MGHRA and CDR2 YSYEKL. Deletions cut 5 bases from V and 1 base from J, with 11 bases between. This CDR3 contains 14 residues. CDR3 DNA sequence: TGCGCCAGCAGCTATCTCCAGGGTAACTATGGCTACACCTTC. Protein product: CASSYLQGNYGYTF.

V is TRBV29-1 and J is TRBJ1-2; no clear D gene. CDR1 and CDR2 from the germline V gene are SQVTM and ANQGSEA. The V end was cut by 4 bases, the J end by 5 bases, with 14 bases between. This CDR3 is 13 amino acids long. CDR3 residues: CSVVGGQEYGYTF. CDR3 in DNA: TGCAGCGTTGTGGGTGGTCAAGAATATGGCTACACCTTC.

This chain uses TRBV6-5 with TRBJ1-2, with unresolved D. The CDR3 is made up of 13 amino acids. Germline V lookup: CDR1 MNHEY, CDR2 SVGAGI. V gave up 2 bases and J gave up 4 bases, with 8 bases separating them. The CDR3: CASSYREGYGYTF. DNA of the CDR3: TGTGCCAGCAGTTACAGGGAAGGCTATGGCTACACCTTC.

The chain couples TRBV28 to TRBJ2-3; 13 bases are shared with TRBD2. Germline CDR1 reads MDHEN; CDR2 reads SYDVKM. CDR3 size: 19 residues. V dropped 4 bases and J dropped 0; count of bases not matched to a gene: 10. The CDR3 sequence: CASSSTSGGSKSSTDTQYF. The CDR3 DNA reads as TGTGCCAGCAGTTCGACTAGCGGGGGGTCCAAATCTAGCACAGATACGCAGTATTTT.

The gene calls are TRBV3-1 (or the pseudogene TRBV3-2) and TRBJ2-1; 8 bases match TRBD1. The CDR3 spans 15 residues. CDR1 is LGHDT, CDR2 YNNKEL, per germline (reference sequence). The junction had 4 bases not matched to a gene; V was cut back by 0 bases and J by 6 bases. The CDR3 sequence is CASSQDVGTGNEQFF. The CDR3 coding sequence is TGTGCCAGCAGCCAAGATGTAGGGACAGGCAATGAGCAGTTCTTC.

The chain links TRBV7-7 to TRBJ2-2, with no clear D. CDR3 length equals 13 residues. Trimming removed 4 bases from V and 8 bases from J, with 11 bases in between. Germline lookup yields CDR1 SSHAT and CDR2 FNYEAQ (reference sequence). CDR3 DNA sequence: TGTGCCAGCAGCTCGCGTGCTACTGGGGAGCTGTTTTTT. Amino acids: CASSSRATGELFF.

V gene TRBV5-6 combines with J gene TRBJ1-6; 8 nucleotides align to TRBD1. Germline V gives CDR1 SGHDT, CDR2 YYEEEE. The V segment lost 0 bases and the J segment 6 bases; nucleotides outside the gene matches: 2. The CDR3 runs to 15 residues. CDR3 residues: CASSLGQGSNSPLHF. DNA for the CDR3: TGTGCCAGCAGCTTGGGACAGGGGAGTAATTCACCCCTCCACTTT.

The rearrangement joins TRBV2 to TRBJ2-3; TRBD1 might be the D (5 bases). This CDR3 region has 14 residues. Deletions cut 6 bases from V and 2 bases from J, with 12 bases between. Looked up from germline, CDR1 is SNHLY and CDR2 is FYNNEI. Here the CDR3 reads CASRAGLNTDTQYF. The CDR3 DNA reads TGTGCCAGCAGGGCAGGGCTAAACACAGATACGCAGTATTTT.

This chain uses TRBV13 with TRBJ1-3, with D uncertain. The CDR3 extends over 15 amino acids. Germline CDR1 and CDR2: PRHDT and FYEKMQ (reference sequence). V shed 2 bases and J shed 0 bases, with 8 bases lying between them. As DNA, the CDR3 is TGTGCCAGCAGCTTATACCTTCTCTCTGGAAACACCATATATTTT. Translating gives CASSLYLLSGNTIYF.